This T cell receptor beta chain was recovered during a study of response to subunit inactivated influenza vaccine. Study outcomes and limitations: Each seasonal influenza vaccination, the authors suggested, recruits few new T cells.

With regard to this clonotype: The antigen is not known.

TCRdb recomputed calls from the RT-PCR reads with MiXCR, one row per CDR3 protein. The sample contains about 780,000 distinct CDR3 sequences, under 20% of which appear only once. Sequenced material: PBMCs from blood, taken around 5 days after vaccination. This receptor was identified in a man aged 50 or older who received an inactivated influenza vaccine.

CDR3 sequence reads: CSVERLAVGEGQFF. CDR3 in DNA: TGCAGCGTTGAAAGACTAGCGGTTGGAGAAGGCCAGTTCTTC. The chain links TRBV29-1 to TRBJ2-1; 9 bases agree with TRBD2. V lost 2 bases, J lost 13 bases, and 12 bases stayed unmatched. Germline CDR1 and CDR2: SQVTM and ANQGSEA. The CDR3 contains 14 residues.